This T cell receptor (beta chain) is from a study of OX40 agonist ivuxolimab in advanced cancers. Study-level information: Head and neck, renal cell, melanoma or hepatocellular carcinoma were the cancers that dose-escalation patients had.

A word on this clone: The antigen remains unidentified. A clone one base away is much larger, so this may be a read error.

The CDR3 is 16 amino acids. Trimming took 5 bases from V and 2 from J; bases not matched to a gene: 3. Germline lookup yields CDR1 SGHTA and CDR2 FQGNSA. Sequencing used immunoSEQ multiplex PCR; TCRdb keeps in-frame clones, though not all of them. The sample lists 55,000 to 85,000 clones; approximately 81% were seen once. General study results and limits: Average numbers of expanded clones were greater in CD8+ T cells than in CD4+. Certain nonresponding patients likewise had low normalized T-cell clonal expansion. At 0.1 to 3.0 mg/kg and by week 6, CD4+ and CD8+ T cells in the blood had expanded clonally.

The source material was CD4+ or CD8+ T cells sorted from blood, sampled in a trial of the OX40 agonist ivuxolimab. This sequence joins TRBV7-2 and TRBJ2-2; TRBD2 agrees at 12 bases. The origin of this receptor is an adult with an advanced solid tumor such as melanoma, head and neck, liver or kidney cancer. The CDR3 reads CASSLGLAGNTGELFF. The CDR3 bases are TGTGCCAGCAGCCTGGGACTAGCGGGTAACACCGGGGAGCTGTTTTTT.